The present TCR beta chain was sequenced within a study of technical replicates of blood from a handful of donors. Clones were sequenced by immunoSEQ multiplex PCR, and TCRdb holds only the in-frame ones, with some missing. The profile shows some 66,000 clones, around 87% of them singletons. Trimming shortened V by 4 bases and J by 7 bases, and 6 bases separated the two germline ends. The CDR3 totals 11 residues. Germline CDR1 reads SGDLS; CDR2 reads YYNGEE. The TCR originated in a human donor in good health. Some clones in this sample may be carry-over from other donors' samples. The rearrangement uses TRBV9 and TRBJ2-1; no firm D call. Sequenced: PBMCs. This CDR3 reads CASSIYNEQFF. CDR3 in DNA: TGTGCCAGCAGCATTTATAATGAGCAGTTCTTC.